The rows below give T cell receptor beta chains drawn from one sample of a study of cytomegalovirus exposure and HLA in healthy donors. Some clones are missing from TCRdb's copy, which holds only in-frame ones; the method was immunoSEQ multiplex PCR. This table holds more than 95,000 clones, around 62% found once. Sequenced input: PBMCs. These receptors all come from a middle-aged woman in good health and CMV-seropositive. Each CDR3 is given with its conserved first and last residue. D genes are given only for firm matches. Expanded clones get a size class; other rows say once, few or many, or leave the size out.

j_call: TRBJ1-2
v_call: TRBV29-1
d_call: NA
clone_size: NA
cdr3_aa: CSVEEGGRGRF
cdr3_nt: TGCAGCGTTGAAGAGGGCGGGAGGGGCCGATTC

j_call: TRBJ2-7
v_call: TRBV11-2
d_call: NA
clone_size: NA
cdr3_aa: CASSPSAAGVAYEQYF
cdr3_nt: TGTGCCAGCAGCCCCAGCGCTGCCGGGGTCGCCTACGAGCAGTACTTC

j_call: TRBJ1-5
v_call: TRBV18
d_call: NA
clone_size: few
cdr3_aa: CASSPQVQYSNQPQHF
cdr3_nt: TGTGCCAGCTCACCACAAGTCCAGTATAGCAATCAGCCCCAGCATTTT

j_call: TRBJ1-3
v_call: TRBV15
d_call: NA
clone_size: few
cdr3_aa: CATSRDGGISLSGNTIYF
cdr3_nt: TGTGCCACCAGCAGAGATGGGGGGATTTCTCTCTCTGGAAACACCATATATTTT

j_call: TRBJ2-5
v_call: TRBV23-1
d_call: NA
clone_size: NA
cdr3_aa: CASSQSDIPQETQYF
cdr3_nt: TGCGCCAGCAGTCAATCCGACATCCCCCAAGAGACCCAGTACTTC

j_call: TRBJ1-2
v_call: TRBV7-9
d_call: NA
clone_size: NA
cdr3_aa: CASSLARGGYTF
cdr3_nt: TGTGCCAGCAGCTTAGCGCGGGGGGGCTACACCTTC

j_call: TRBJ2-3
v_call: TRBV7-9
d_call: TRBD1
clone_size: once
cdr3_aa: CASSSLQGATTDTQYF
cdr3_nt: TGTGCCAGCAGCTCTTTACAGGGGGCGACGACAGATACGCAGTATTTT

j_call: TRBJ2-7
v_call: TRBV27
d_call: TRBD2
clone_size: NA
cdr3_aa: CASSFLAASGRAGEQYF
cdr3_nt: TGTGCCAGCAGTTTCCTGGCGGCTAGCGGGAGGGCCGGCGAGCAGTACTTC

j_call: TRBJ2-7
v_call: TRBV2
d_call: NA
clone_size: few
cdr3_aa: CASSPWTGNYEQYF
cdr3_nt: TGTGCCAGCAGCCCGTGGACGGGAAACTACGAGCAGTACTTC

j_call: TRBJ1-3
v_call: TRBV7-8
d_call: NA
clone_size: few
cdr3_aa: CASSLAHSSGNTIYF
cdr3_nt: TGTGCCAGCAGCTTAGCGCACAGCTCTGGAAACACCATATATTTT

j_call: TRBJ1-1
v_call: TRBV30
d_call: NA
clone_size: few
cdr3_aa: CAWSLREPNTEAFF
cdr3_nt: TGTGCCTGGAGTCTGAGAGAGCCGAACACTGAAGCTTTCTTT

j_call: TRBJ1-5
v_call: TRBV7-9
d_call: TRBD1
clone_size: NA
cdr3_aa: CASSYGTVSNQPQHF
cdr3_nt: TGTGCCAGCAGCTACGGGACAGTTAGCAATCAGCCCCAGCATTTT

j_call: TRBJ1-1
v_call: TRBV5-1
d_call: TRBD1
clone_size: NA
cdr3_aa: CASSFNRSPDRTNTEAFF
cdr3_nt: TGCGCCAGCAGCTTCAACAGGAGCCCGGACAGGACGAACACTGAAGCTTTCTTT

j_call: TRBJ1-4
v_call: TRBV11-2
d_call: TRBD1
clone_size: NA
cdr3_aa: CASSPTGGVEKLFF
cdr3_nt: TGTGCCAGCAGCCCGACAGGGGGTGTTGAAAAACTGTTTTTT

j_call: TRBJ2-7
v_call: TRBV5-6
d_call: NA
clone_size: NA
cdr3_aa: CASSLAWDLDYEQYF
cdr3_nt: TGTGCCAGCAGCTTGGCGTGGGATTTGGACTACGAGCAGTACTTC

j_call: TRBJ1-1
v_call: TRBV10-3
d_call: NA
clone_size: few
cdr3_aa: CAISEPQGRYTEAFF
cdr3_nt: TGTGCCATCAGTGAGCCACAGGGAAGGTACACTGAAGCTTTCTTT

j_call: TRBJ2-4
v_call: TRBV2
d_call: TRBD2
clone_size: NA
cdr3_aa: CASRDPTSLNIQYF
cdr3_nt: TGTGCCAGCAGGGACCCGACTAGCTTAAACATTCAGTACTTC

j_call: TRBJ2-1
v_call: TRBV4-2
d_call: NA
clone_size: NA
cdr3_aa: CASSQVPPGNEQFF
cdr3_nt: TGTGCCAGCAGCCAGGTGCCCCCCGGGAATGAGCAGTTCTTC

j_call: TRBJ1-3
v_call: TRBV4-1
d_call: TRBD1
clone_size: few
cdr3_aa: CASSQNPSIIGGCIF
cdr3_nt: TGCGCCAGCAGCCAAAACCCTTCAATTATAGGGGGCTGCATCTTC

j_call: TRBJ2-7
v_call: TRBV5-1
d_call: TRBD2
clone_size: NA
cdr3_aa: CASSLLAGDSIVNEQYF
cdr3_nt: TGCGCCAGCAGCTTACTAGCGGGAGACTCTATCGTTAACGAGCAGTACTTC

j_call: TRBJ2-7
v_call: TRBV12-2
d_call: NA
clone_size: NA
cdr3_aa: CASRSRRGAAYEQYF
cdr3_nt: TGTGCAAGTCGCTCCCGACGAGGAGCCGCCTACGAGCAGTACTTC

j_call: TRBJ2-7
v_call: TRBV27
d_call: NA
clone_size: NA
cdr3_aa: CASSFYSSSYEQYF
cdr3_nt: TGTGCCAGCAGTTTCTACAGCAGCTCCTACGAGCAGTACTTC

j_call: TRBJ2-5
v_call: TRBV7-9
d_call: NA
clone_size: few
cdr3_aa: CASSLGTTETQYF
cdr3_nt: TGTGCCAGCAGCTTAGGGACTACGGAGACCCAGTACTTC

j_call: TRBJ2-3
v_call: TRBV5-4
d_call: TRBD2
clone_size: NA
cdr3_aa: CASSPPASGGTDTQYF
cdr3_nt: TGTGCCAGCAGCCCTCCCGCTAGCGGGGGCACAGATACGCAGTATTTT

j_call: TRBJ2-2
v_call: TRBV19
d_call: NA
clone_size: NA
cdr3_aa: CASSIARGNTGELFF
cdr3_nt: TGTGCCAGTAGTATAGCTCGCGGTAACACCGGGGAGCTGTTTTTT

j_call: TRBJ2-1
v_call: TRBV7-9
d_call: TRBD1
clone_size: once
cdr3_aa: CASSSPTFRDRGPNEQFF
cdr3_nt: TGTGCCAGCAGCTCCCCTACCTTCCGGGACAGGGGGCCCAATGAGCAGTTCTTC

j_call: TRBJ2-5
v_call: TRBV9
d_call: NA
clone_size: NA
cdr3_aa: CASSVLSQGQETQYF
cdr3_nt: TGTGCCAGCAGCGTACTTTCCCAGGGGCAAGAGACCCAGTACTTC

j_call: TRBJ2-1
v_call: TRBV7-2
d_call: TRBD2
clone_size: NA
cdr3_aa: CASSFGTSSRNEQFF
cdr3_nt: TGTGCCAGCAGCTTCGGGACTAGTTCTCGCAATGAGCAGTTCTTC

j_call: TRBJ1-1
v_call: TRBV4-1
d_call: TRBD1
clone_size: NA
cdr3_aa: CASSPAGDRSEAFF
cdr3_nt: TGCGCCAGCAGCCCCGCCGGGGACAGAAGTGAAGCTTTCTTT

j_call: TRBJ1-1
v_call: TRBV5-4
d_call: NA
clone_size: NA
cdr3_aa: CASSQQGLNTEAFF
cdr3_nt: TGTGCCAGCAGCCAGCAGGGGCTGAACACTGAAGCTTTCTTT

j_call: TRBJ1-1
v_call: TRBV6-1
d_call: NA
clone_size: NA
cdr3_aa: CASSGIMGGAEAFF
cdr3_nt: TGTGCCAGCAGTGGTATTATGGGGGGGGCTGAAGCTTTCTTT

j_call: TRBJ1-1
v_call: TRBV5-4
d_call: NA
clone_size: NA
cdr3_aa: CASSFDALPSGTEAFF
cdr3_nt: TGTGCCAGCAGCTTCGATGCTCTCCCTTCGGGCACTGAAGCTTTCTTT

j_call: TRBJ2-7
v_call: TRBV9
d_call: TRBD2
clone_size: NA
cdr3_aa: CASSVGSGVSYEQYF
cdr3_nt: TGTGCCAGCAGCGTAGGTAGCGGGGTCTCCTACGAGCAGTACTTC

j_call: TRBJ2-7
v_call: TRBV28
d_call: NA
clone_size: NA
cdr3_aa: CASSFGGPEQYF
cdr3_nt: TGTGCCAGCAGTTTCGGAGGCCCCGAGCAGTACTTC

j_call: TRBJ2-3
v_call: TRBV4-1
d_call: NA
clone_size: once
cdr3_aa: CASSLTGGGPPAGTQYF
cdr3_nt: TGCGCCAGCAGCCTCACAGGGGGGGGCCCTCCGGCGGGTACGCAGTATTTT

j_call: TRBJ2-3
v_call: TRBV7-9
d_call: NA
clone_size: NA
cdr3_aa: CASSFRGTTDTQYF
cdr3_nt: TGTGCCAGCAGCTTTCGGGGGACCACAGATACGCAGTATTTT

j_call: TRBJ2-1
v_call: TRBV7-9
d_call: TRBD2
clone_size: NA
cdr3_aa: CASRSRAGVASYNEQFF
cdr3_nt: TGTGCCAGCAGGTCCAGGGCGGGGGTAGCGTCCTACAATGAGCAGTTCTTC

j_call: TRBJ1-5
v_call: TRBV4-1
d_call: NA
clone_size: NA
cdr3_aa: CASSANEPAEPQHF
cdr3_nt: TGCGCCAGCAGCGCTAACGAACCGGCGGAGCCCCAGCATTTT

j_call: TRBJ2-1
v_call: TRBV7-9
d_call: TRBD2
clone_size: NA
cdr3_aa: CASSLAGGREQFF
cdr3_nt: TGTGCCAGCAGCTTGGCGGGAGGGAGGGAGCAGTTCTTC

j_call: TRBJ1-2
v_call: TRBV5-1
d_call: TRBD1
clone_size: few
cdr3_aa: CASSLQGDYGYTF
cdr3_nt: TGCGCCAGCAGCTTGCAGGGGGACTATGGCTACACCTTC

j_call: TRBJ2-5
v_call: TRBV25-1
d_call: TRBD2
clone_size: few
cdr3_aa: CASSEWVAGDDETQYF
cdr3_nt: TGTGCCAGCAGTGAATGGGTAGCGGGAGACGATGAGACCCAGTACTTC

j_call: TRBJ1-3
v_call: TRBV2
d_call: NA
clone_size: NA
cdr3_aa: CASSEWRVGGNTIYF
cdr3_nt: TGTGCCAGCAGTGAATGGCGGGTGGGCGGAAACACCATATATTTT

j_call: TRBJ2-2
v_call: TRBV19
d_call: TRBD2
clone_size: NA
cdr3_aa: CASSRHTSGRVRGTGELFF
cdr3_nt: TGTGCCAGTAGTCGACATACTAGCGGGAGGGTTCGGGGGACCGGGGAGCTGTTTTTT

j_call: TRBJ2-7
v_call: TRBV7-9
d_call: NA
clone_size: NA
cdr3_aa: CASGTYYEQYF
cdr3_nt: TGTGCCAGTGGGACTTACTACGAGCAGTACTTC

j_call: TRBJ2-1
v_call: TRBV6-6
d_call: NA
clone_size: few
cdr3_aa: CASTTSSYNEQFF
cdr3_nt: TGTGCCAGCACCACTAGCTCCTACAATGAGCAGTTCTTC

j_call: TRBJ2-1
v_call: TRBV6-5
d_call: TRBD1
clone_size: NA
cdr3_aa: CASSYEGQRNEQFF
cdr3_nt: TGTGCCAGCAGTTATGAGGGACAGCGCAATGAGCAGTTCTTC

j_call: TRBJ2-3
v_call: TRBV4-1
d_call: TRBD2
clone_size: NA
cdr3_aa: CASSHRGEGTSGRTDTQYF
cdr3_nt: TGCGCCAGCAGCCACCGCGGTGAGGGGACTAGCGGGCGCACAGATACGCAGTATTTT

j_call: TRBJ2-7
v_call: TRBV29-1
d_call: NA
clone_size: NA
cdr3_aa: CSVEVGGSYEQYF
cdr3_nt: TGCAGCGTTGAGGTAGGGGGATCCTACGAGCAGTACTTC

j_call: TRBJ2-4
v_call: TRBV7-9
d_call: NA
clone_size: NA
cdr3_aa: CASSLVGSQNKNIQYF
cdr3_nt: TGTGCCAGCAGCTTAGTGGGTAGCCAGAATAAAAACATTCAGTACTTC